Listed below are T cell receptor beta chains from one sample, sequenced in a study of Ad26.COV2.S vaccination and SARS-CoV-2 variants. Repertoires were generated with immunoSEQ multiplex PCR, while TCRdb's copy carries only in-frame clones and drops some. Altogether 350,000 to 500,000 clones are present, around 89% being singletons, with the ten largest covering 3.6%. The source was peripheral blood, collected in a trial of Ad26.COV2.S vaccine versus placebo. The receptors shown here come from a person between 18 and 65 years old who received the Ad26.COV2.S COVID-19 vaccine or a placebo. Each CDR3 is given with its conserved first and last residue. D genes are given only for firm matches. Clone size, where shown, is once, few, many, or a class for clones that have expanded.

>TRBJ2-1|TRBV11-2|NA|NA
CASSFLSGNNEQFF
TGTGCCAGCAGCTTCCTTAGCGGCAACAATGAGCAGTTCTTC
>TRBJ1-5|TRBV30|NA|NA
CAWSVLGSNQPQHF
TGTGCCTGGAGTGTACTAGGGTCCAATCAGCCCCAGCATTTT
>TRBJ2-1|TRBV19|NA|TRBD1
CASRPGQGLYSYNEQFF
TGTGCCAGTAGACCGGGACAGGGTTTGTACTCCTACAATGAGCAGTTCTTC
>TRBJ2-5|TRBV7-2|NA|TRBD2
CASSWTSAETQYF
TGTGCCAGCAGTTGGACTAGCGCAGAGACCCAGTACTTC
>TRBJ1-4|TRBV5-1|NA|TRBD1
CASSIRGQGNEKLFF
TGCGCCAGCAGCATCAGGGGGCAAGGGAATGAAAAACTGTTTTTT
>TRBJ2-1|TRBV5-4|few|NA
CASSLGGNEQFF
TGTGCCAGCAGCTTGGGGGGGAATGAGCAGTTCTTC
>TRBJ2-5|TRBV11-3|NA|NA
CASSLGGQETQYF
TGTGCCAGCAGCTTGGGGGGCCAAGAGACCCAGTACTTC
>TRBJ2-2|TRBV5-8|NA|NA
CASSLAGTITGELFF
TGTGCCAGCAGCTTGGCCGGGACAATCACCGGGGAGCTGTTTTTT
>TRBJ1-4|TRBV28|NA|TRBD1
CASSSSGQGVGEKLFF
TGTGCCAGCAGCTCCAGCGGGCAGGGGGTAGGTGAAAAACTGTTTTTT
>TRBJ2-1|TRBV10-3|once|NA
CASDGGSYNEQFF
TGTGCCAGTGACGGCGGCTCCTACAATGAGCAGTTCTTC
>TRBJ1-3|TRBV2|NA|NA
CASSELMVTSIYF
TGTGCCAGCAGTGAGTTGATGGTGACTTCCATATATTTT
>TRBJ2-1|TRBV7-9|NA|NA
CASSYLSSYNEQFF
TGTGCCAGCAGCTATTTGAGCTCCTACAATGAGCAGTTCTTC
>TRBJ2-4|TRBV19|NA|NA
CASGPGGIQYF
TGTGCCAGTGGGCCTGGAGGCATTCAGTACTTC
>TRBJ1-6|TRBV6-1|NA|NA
CASSEAENSPLHF
TGTGCCAGCAGTGAAGCTGAGAATTCACCCCTCCACTTT
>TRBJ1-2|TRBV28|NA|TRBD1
CASSSSGTGRLYGYTF
TGTGCCAGCAGTTCTTCTGGGACAGGAAGACTCTATGGCTACACCTTC
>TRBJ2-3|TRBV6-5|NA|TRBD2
CASSSRLAGSTDTQYF
TGTGCCAGCAGTTCGAGGCTAGCGGGGAGCACAGATACGCAGTATTTT
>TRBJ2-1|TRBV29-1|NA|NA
CSVEDISNEQFF
TGCAGCGTTGAGGATATCTCAAATGAGCAGTTCTTC
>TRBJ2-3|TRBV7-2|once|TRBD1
CASSSRTGGTDTQYF
TGTGCCAGCAGCTCGCGGACAGGCGGCACAGATACGCAGTATTTT
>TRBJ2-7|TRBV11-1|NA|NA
CASSLDRGYYEQYF
TGTGCCAGCAGCTTAGACCGGGGATACTACGAGCAGTACTTC
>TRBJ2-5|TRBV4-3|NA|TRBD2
CASSQDLAGALGETQYF
TGCGCCAGCAGCCAAGATTTAGCGGGGGCCCTAGGAGAGACCCAGTACTTC
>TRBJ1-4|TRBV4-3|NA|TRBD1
CASSQEEGTGDEKLFF
TGCGCCAGCAGCCAAGAGGAGGGGACAGGGGATGAAAAACTGTTTTTT
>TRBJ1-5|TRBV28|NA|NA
CASSLGQPQHF
TGTGCCAGCAGTTTAGGTCAGCCCCAGCATTTT
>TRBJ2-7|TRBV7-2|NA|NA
CASSLRGRGSYEQYF
TGTGCCAGCAGCTTACGCGGTCGTGGCTCCTACGAGCAGTACTTC
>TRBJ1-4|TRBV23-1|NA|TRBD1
CASSPDRGHHCEKLFF
TGCGCCAGCAGTCCCGACAGGGGGCATCATTGTGAAAAACTGTTTTTT
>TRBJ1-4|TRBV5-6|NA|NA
CASSLNLERSNEKLFF
TGTGCCAGCAGCTTGAATTTGGAGAGGTCCAATGAAAAACTGTTTTTT
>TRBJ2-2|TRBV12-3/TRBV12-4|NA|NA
CASSLVFPGELFF
TGTGCCAGCAGTTTAGTGTTCCCCGGGGAGCTGTTTTTT
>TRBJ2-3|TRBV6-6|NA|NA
CASRRGIGSTITDTQYF
TGTGCCAGCAGACGAGGGATAGGGTCTACCATCACAGATACGCAGTATTTT
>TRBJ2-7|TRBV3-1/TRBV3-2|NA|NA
CASSQDMGRPVEQYF
TGTGCCAGCAGCCAAGACATGGGGCGGCCCGTCGAGCAGTACTTC
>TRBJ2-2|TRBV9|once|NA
CASSVGPFISGQHTGELFF
TGTGCCAGCAGCGTAGGGCCGTTCATATCCGGACAGCACACCGGGGAGCTGTTTTTT
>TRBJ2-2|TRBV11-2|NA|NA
CASSPFTPGELFF
TGTGCCAGCAGCCCCTTTACCCCCGGGGAGCTGTTTTTT
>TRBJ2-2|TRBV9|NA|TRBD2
CASSKPSGGLDTGELFF
TGTGCCAGCAGCAAACCTAGCGGGGGGCTGGACACCGGGGAGCTGTTTTTT
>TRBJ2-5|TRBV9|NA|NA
CASSVGQETQYF
TGTGCCAGCAGCGTGGGTCAAGAGACCCAGTACTTC
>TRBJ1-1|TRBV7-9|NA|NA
CASSFTENTEAFF
TGTGCCAGCAGCTTTACAGAGAACACTGAAGCTTTCTTT
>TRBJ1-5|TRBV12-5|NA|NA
CASGISSQPQHF
TGTGCTAGTGGTATCTCTTCCCAGCCCCAGCATTTT
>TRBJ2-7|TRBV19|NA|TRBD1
CAIPTGVGTYEQYF
TGTGCCATCCCGACAGGGGTTGGGACTTACGAGCAGTACTTC
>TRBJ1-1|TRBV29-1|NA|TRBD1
CSVRTGGPTEAFF
TGCAGCGTGAGGACAGGGGGCCCCACTGAAGCTTTCTTT
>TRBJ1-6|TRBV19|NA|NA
CASSIPVRGTYNSPLHF
TGTGCCAGTAGTATTCCGGTCCGGGGCACCTATAATTCACCCCTCCACTTT
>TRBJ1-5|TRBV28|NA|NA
CASSPDSYSNQPQHF
TGTGCCAGCAGTCCGGACTCTTATAGCAATCAGCCCCAGCATTTT
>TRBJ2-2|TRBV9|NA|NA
CASSVGRAGELFF
TGTGCCAGCAGCGTCGGTCGGGCCGGGGAGCTGTTTTTT
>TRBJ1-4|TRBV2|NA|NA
CASRPDRTNEKLFF
TGTGCCAGCAGACCTGACAGAACTAATGAAAAACTGTTTTTT
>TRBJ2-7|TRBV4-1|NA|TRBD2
CASSQERGLAGGQFGQYF
TGCGCCAGCAGCCAAGAGAGGGGACTAGCGGGGGGGCAGTTCGGGCAGTACTTC
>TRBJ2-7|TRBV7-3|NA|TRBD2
CASSFHPTGLAGVIPYEQYF
TGTGCCAGCAGCTTCCACCCGACCGGACTAGCGGGGGTAATACCCTACGAGCAGTACTTC
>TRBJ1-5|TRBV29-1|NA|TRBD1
CSVGQGINQPQHF
TGCAGCGTAGGACAGGGGATCAATCAGCCCCAGCATTTT
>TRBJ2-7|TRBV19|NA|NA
CASSRRATSYEQYF
TGTGCCAGTAGTAGACGGGCTACCTCCTACGAGCAGTACTTC
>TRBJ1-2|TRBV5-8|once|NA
CASSFHRGQGYGYTF
TGTGCCAGCAGCTTTCATCGGGGGCAGGGCTATGGCTACACCTTC
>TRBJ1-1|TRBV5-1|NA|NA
CASSLEVGLRTEAFF
TGCGCCAGCAGCTTGGAGGTGGGGCTGAGGACTGAAGCTTTCTTT
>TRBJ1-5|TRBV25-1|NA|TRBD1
CASSGQGGNQPQHF
TGTGCCAGCAGCGGACAGGGGGGCAATCAGCCCCAGCATTTT
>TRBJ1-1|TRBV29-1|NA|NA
CSASGAGAFF
TGCAGCGCTTCCGGGGCTGGGGCTTTCTTT
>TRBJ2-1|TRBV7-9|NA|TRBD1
CASSLQGNEQFF
TGTGCCAGCAGCCTACAGGGGAATGAGCAGTTCTTC
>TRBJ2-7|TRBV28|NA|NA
CATGRSGYSSYEQYF
TGTGCCACCGGGAGATCAGGGTATTCCTCCTACGAGCAGTACTTC
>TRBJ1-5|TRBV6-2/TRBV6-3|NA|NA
CASSYGWGNSNQPQHF
TGTGCCAGCAGTTACGGTTGGGGTAATAGCAATCAGCCCCAGCATTTT
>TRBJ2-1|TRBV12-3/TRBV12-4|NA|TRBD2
CASTLGREDEQFF
TGTGCCAGCACCCTAGGCCGGGAGGATGAGCAGTTCTTC
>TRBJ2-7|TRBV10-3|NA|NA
CAIRADSPAGAYEQYF
TGTGCCATCAGAGCAGATTCCCCCGCAGGGGCCTACGAGCAGTACTTC
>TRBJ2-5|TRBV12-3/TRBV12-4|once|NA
CASSSPGEETQYF
TGTGCCAGCAGTTCGCCCGGGGAAGAGACCCAGTACTTC
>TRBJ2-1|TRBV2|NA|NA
CARQDRWAAKNNNEQFF
TGTGCCAGACAAGATCGGTGGGCAGCGAAGAATAACAATGAGCAGTTCTTC
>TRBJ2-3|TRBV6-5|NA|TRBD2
CAGGLAGSTDTQYF
TGTGCAGGAGGACTAGCGGGGAGCACAGATACGCAGTATTTT
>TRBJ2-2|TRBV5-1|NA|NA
CASSLTQLANTGELFF
TGCGCCAGCAGCTTAACACAGCTCGCGAACACCGGGGAGCTGTTTTTT
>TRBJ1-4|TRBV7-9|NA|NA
CASSTGQYEKLFF
TGTGCCAGCAGCACAGGACAGTATGAAAAACTGTTTTTT
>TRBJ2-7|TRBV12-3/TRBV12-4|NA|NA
CASSFSYSEQYF
TGTGCCAGCAGTTTTTCTTATAGTGAGCAGTACTTC